This TCR beta chain originates from a study of blood T cells in healthy people across ages. V gave up 7 bases and J gave up 9 bases; unmatched junction bases: 5. Per the germline V gene, CDR1 is DFQATT and CDR2 is SNEGSKA (reference sequence). The CDR3 covers 11 residues. A second PCR of about 7 to 12 cycles used a sample-barcoded 5' primer and a J-beta primer mix. Each single sample gave us at least 2.5 million CDR3-containing paired-end reads. TCRdb itself ran the 5' RACE reads through MiXCR, one entry per CDR3 protein. Found here are more than 1,000,000 distinct CDR3 sequences, approximately 26% of them singletons; the top ten hold approximately 0.7%. Comments on this clonotype: The antigen is not known.

Findings of the study overall: CMV status of donors was unknown, possibly confounding expanded clonotype changes.

Separately, the same data were catalogued under a study of T cells of mothers and their children. That work contributes: From each mother came over 8.5 million TCR beta CDR3 reads, and from each child came 3 million to 3.5 million. Microchimeric T cell clones that persisted were not detected.

This sequence originates from a girl aged 2 to 10 in good health. Sequenced: blood. The chain links TRBV20-1 to TRBJ2-1, with TRBD2 identical over 8 bases. The CDR3 spells CSVPSGSEQFF. The CDR3 nucleotides are TGCAGTGTACCCAGCGGGAGTGAGCAGTTCTTC.